This TCR beta chain was documented in a study of graft-versus-host responses after intestinal transplantation. Study summary: Recipients across the board were started on anti-thymocyte globulin induction, then kept on tacrolimus and steroids for around three years. General study findings and limits: Detection of GvH clones occurred in recipient marrow, and some had their first appearance in ileum or blood.

The CDR3 extends over 14 amino acids. The ends were cut back, 0 bases at V and 7 bases at J, with 14 bases in the middle. Germline V gene lookup returns CDR1 SGDLS and CDR2 YYNGEE. TCRdb keeps only in-frame clones here, not all; method: immunoSEQ multiplex PCR. The table includes about 45,000 clones, roughly 90% detected once. This clone appeared a single time. Its target is not known. This clonotype originated in a human patient who received an intestinal transplant, so some T cells may come from the graft donor. This specimen consisted of PBMCs, obtained 524 days after transplant. The chain joins TRBV9 to TRBJ2-7; perhaps TRBD2 as D (6 bases). The CDR3, as DNA: TGTGCCAGCAGCGTAGAAACCACGAGCGGGGAGCAGTACTTC. Its translation is CASSVETTSGEQYF.